Only a few counts were recorded for the clone carrying this T cell receptor beta chain. V was trimmed by 4 bases and J by 6 bases, leaving 8 bases between them. The CDR3 extends over 12 amino acids. Looked up from germline, CDR1 is SGDLS and CDR2 is YYNGEE. It was via CD45RO/CCR7/CD25/CD127/CD95/CD27 that CD4+ naive, central memory, regulatory and stem cell-like memory cells were sorted. Expressed TCRB transcripts got sequenced, as all isolated RNA was reverse transcribed. Using immunoSEQ multiplex PCR, the repertoire was profiled, and TCRdb retains in-frame clones only, with some absent. Of 680,000 or so clones detected, around 15% appear once; the ten largest clones hold about 0.086%. The record originates from a study of beta chain features in type 1 diabetes.

The rearrangement links TRBV9 to TRBJ2-1; D remains unclear. The sample consisted of naive CD4+ T cells from blood. The TCR was taken from a man aged 18 to 30 in good health. The CDR3 DNA sequence: TGTGCCAGCAGCCATCCCCGCAATGAGCAGTTCTTC. Protein product: CASSHPRNEQFF.